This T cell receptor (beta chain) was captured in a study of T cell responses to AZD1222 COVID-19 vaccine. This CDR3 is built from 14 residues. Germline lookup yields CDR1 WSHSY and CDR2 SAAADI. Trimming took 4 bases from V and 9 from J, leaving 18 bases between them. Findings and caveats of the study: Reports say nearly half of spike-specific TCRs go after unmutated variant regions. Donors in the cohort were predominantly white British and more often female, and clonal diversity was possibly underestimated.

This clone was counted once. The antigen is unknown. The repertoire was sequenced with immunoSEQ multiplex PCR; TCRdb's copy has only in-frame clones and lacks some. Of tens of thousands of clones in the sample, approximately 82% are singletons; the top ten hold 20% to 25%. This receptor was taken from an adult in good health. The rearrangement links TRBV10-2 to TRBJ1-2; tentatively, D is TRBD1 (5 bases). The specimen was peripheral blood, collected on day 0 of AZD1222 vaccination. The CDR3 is CASSGTSREDSYTF. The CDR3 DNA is TGCGCCAGCAGTGGGACATCCCGCGAAGATAGCTACACCTTC.